These 8 T cell receptor beta chains were sequenced from one sample in a study of T-cell memory formation after mild COVID-19. TCRdb re-called the 5' RACE reads with MiXCR, one entry per CDR3 protein. The profile covers hundreds of thousands of distinct CDR3 sequences, with nearly 25% appearing a single time and approximately 13% taken by the ten largest. The source material was PBMCs or a T cell subset sorted from them (not recorded which). These receptors originate from an adult woman who had mild COVID-19 (a few samples of this study predate the infection). Cell type and time point are not known.

Remarks on this clonotype: One junction end does not reproduce the germline sequence, and a read error may be involved. V is TRBV19 and J is TRBJ2-7; tentatively, D is TRBD2 (5 bases). This CDR3 contains 13 residues. Germline CDR1 and CDR2: LNHDA and SQIVND (reference sequence). The DNA of the CDR3 is TGTGCCAGTACCAGCGGCAACTCCCACGAGCAGTACTTC. Translation: CASTSGNSHEQYF.

This clonotype was observed a handful of times. The V gene is TRBV7-2, the J gene TRBJ2-2, with 8 bases matching TRBD2. Trimming removed 1 base from V and 7 bases from J; junction bases left unmatched: 5. CDR1 SGHTA and CDR2 FQGNSA come from the germline V gene. The CDR3 runs 15 residues. The CDR3 region has the DNA TGTGCCAGCAGCTTAGTCCTGAGCGGGGGCGGGGAGCTGTTTTTT. Translation: CASSLVLSGGGELFF.

This clonotype has just a few counts. The chain joins TRBV4-1 to TRBJ1-1; D is possibly TRBD1 (6 bases). The CDR3 has 19 amino acids. CDR1 and CDR2 from the germline V gene are MGHRA and YSYEKL. V lost 0 bases, J lost 6 bases, and 26 bases lay in between. The CDR3 region is CASSQDPGGGNRVGSEAFF. The CDR3 DNA is TGCGCCAGCAGCCAAGATCCGGGGGGAGGGAACAGGGTAGGATCTGAAGCTTTCTTT.

This clonotype was counted between two and nine times. The gene calls are TRBV5-6 and TRBJ2-7; D may be TRBD1 (6 bases). From germline, CDR1 is SGHDT and CDR2 YYEEEE. The length of the CDR3 is 13 residues. The V end lost 3 bases, the J end lost 4 bases, and 11 bases lay between the germline ends. The CDR3 is CASSWIGGYEQYF. DNA for the CDR3: TGTGCCAGCAGCTGGATAGGGGGATACGAGCAGTACTTC.

Written as DNA, the CDR3 is TGCGCCAGCAGGGATACAGGGGCCACTGAAGCTTTCTTT. Translating gives CASRDTGATEAFF. V and J are TRBV4-1 and TRBJ1-1, with 7 bases matching TRBD1. This CDR3 region has 13 residues. Germline lookup yields CDR1 MGHRA and CDR2 YSYEKL. The junction had 5 bases not matched to a gene; V was cut back by 6 bases and J by 4 bases.

The chain is built from TRBV6-1 and TRBJ2-3; 12 bases align to TRBD2. This CDR3 region has 14 residues. Germline V lookup: CDR1 MNHNS, CDR2 SASEGT. J was trimmed by 4 bases and V by 9 bases; bases with no gene match: 5. The CDR3 sequence is CASTSGGRADTQYF. The CDR3, as DNA: TGTGCCAGTACTAGCGGGGGGCGGGCAGATACGCAGTATTTT.

The gene calls are TRBV7-8 and TRBJ2-7; 7 bases are shared with TRBD2. The CDR3 extends over 15 amino acids. The V and J ends lost 5 bases and 2 bases, in that order; junction bases with no gene match: 9. CDR1 SGHVS and CDR2 FQNEAQ come from the germline V gene. CDR3: CASSPLPSGTYEQYF. DNA of the CDR3: TGTGCCAGCAGCCCCCTCCCTAGCGGTACCTACGAGCAGTACTTC.

This clonotype came up a few times. This chain joins TRBV7-9 and TRBJ2-3; 8 bases are shared with TRBD2. Germline V gene data show CDR1 as SEHNR and CDR2 as FQNEAQ (reference sequence). The CDR3 has 18 amino acids. V dropped 8 bases and J dropped 0; count of bases not matched to a gene: 16. This CDR3 is CASLGDSGAISSTDTQYF. The CDR3 DNA sequence: TGTGCCAGCTTAGGGGATAGCGGGGCCATTTCTAGCACAGATACGCAGTATTTT.